These T cell receptor beta chains were read from a single sample in a study of cytomegalovirus exposure and HLA in healthy donors. Some clones are missing from TCRdb's copy, which holds only in-frame ones; the method was immunoSEQ multiplex PCR. The table shows about 120,000 clones, with around 80% occurring only once. The sequenced material came from PBMCs. These receptors were taken from a man between 25 and 39 years old in good health and CMV-seropositive. Each CDR3 is given with its conserved first and last residue. The D gene is left open where the match is weak. Some rows mark clone size as missing; the rest say once, few, many or name a class of expanded clone.

v_gene: TRBV6-7; abundance: few; j_gene: TRBJ1-5; d_gene: TRBD1; CDR3nt: TGTGCCAGCAGTAAACAGGGGAATCAGCCCCAGCATTTT; CDR3aa: CASSKQGNQPQHF
v_gene: TRBV25-1; abundance: .; j_gene: TRBJ1-6; d_gene: .; CDR3nt: TGTGCCAGCAGGGCCGGGATAAGTAATTCACCCCTCCACTTT; CDR3aa: CASRAGISNSPLHF
v_gene: TRBV5-5; abundance: .; j_gene: TRBJ2-3; d_gene: TRBD2; CDR3nt: TGTGCCAGCAGCTTGGGGACTAGCGGCACAGATACGCAGTATTTT; CDR3aa: CASSLGTSGTDTQYF
v_gene: TRBV2; abundance: .; j_gene: TRBJ1-1; d_gene: TRBD1; CDR3nt: TGTGCCAGCAGCCAATCGGGGACAGTGAACACTGAAGCTTTCTTT; CDR3aa: CASSQSGTVNTEAFF
v_gene: TRBV5-6; abundance: few; j_gene: TRBJ1-5; d_gene: .; CDR3nt: TGTGCCAGCAGCTTATCAGGGGATAATCAGCCCCAGCATTTT; CDR3aa: CASSLSGDNQPQHF
v_gene: TRBV5-1; abundance: .; j_gene: TRBJ2-1; d_gene: TRBD1; CDR3nt: TGCGCCAGCAGCTTCCTGACAGGGGGCACTGAGCAGTTCTTC; CDR3aa: CASSFLTGGTEQFF
v_gene: TRBV5-1; abundance: .; j_gene: TRBJ1-6; d_gene: .; CDR3nt: TGCGCCAGCAGCTTGGATCCGGGGTTTGGTTCACCCCTCCACTTT; CDR3aa: CASSLDPGFGSPLHF
v_gene: TRBV5-1; abundance: many; j_gene: TRBJ1-1; d_gene: TRBD1; CDR3nt: TGCGCCAGCACAATTCTGGGGACAGGAAACACTGAAGCTTTCTTT; CDR3aa: CASTILGTGNTEAFF
v_gene: TRBV4-2; abundance: few; j_gene: TRBJ2-3; d_gene: TRBD2; CDR3nt: TGTGCCAGCAGCCAAGATCCCCTAGCGGGGGGAAGGGGGAGGGAAGATACGCAGTATTTT; CDR3aa: CASSQDPLAGGRGREDTQYF
v_gene: TRBV19; abundance: .; j_gene: TRBJ1-5; d_gene: .; CDR3nt: TGTGCCAGTAGTGGGGACGGGGAGGGTCAGCCCCAGCATTTT; CDR3aa: CASSGDGEGQPQHF
v_gene: TRBV5-4; abundance: .; j_gene: TRBJ1-3; d_gene: .; CDR3nt: TGTGCCAGCAGTTCACAGATCTCTGGAAACACCATATATTTT; CDR3aa: CASSSQISGNTIYF
v_gene: TRBV19; abundance: .; j_gene: TRBJ1-4; d_gene: TRBD1; CDR3nt: TGTGCCAGTAGTAGACAGGGGGGAAATGAAAAACTGTTTTTT; CDR3aa: CASSRQGGNEKLFF
v_gene: TRBV30; abundance: .; j_gene: TRBJ2-2; d_gene: .; CDR3nt: TGTGCCTGGTCGGCGGGGAGGCGCGCCGGGGAGCTGTTTTTT; CDR3aa: CAWSAGRRAGELFF
v_gene: TRBV7-6; abundance: .; j_gene: TRBJ2-5; d_gene: .; CDR3nt: TGTGCCAGCACCCACATGGCGCGGGTAGAGACCCAGTACTTC; CDR3aa: CASTHMARVETQYF
v_gene: TRBV7-9; abundance: .; j_gene: TRBJ2-5; d_gene: .; CDR3nt: TGTGCCAGCAGCTTCACAGTCGCTGGGTTATCGCAAGAGACCCAGTACTTC; CDR3aa: CASSFTVAGLSQETQYF
v_gene: TRBV2; abundance: .; j_gene: TRBJ1-2; d_gene: .; CDR3nt: TGTGCCAGCAGTCAGGGAACTGTATATGGCTACACCTTC; CDR3aa: CASSQGTVYGYTF
v_gene: TRBV18; abundance: .; j_gene: TRBJ1-5; d_gene: .; CDR3nt: TGTGCCAGCTCACCACTGAACAGTGAAGGTCAGCCCCAGCATTTT; CDR3aa: CASSPLNSEGQPQHF
v_gene: TRBV6-5; abundance: .; j_gene: TRBJ2-7; d_gene: .; CDR3nt: TGTGCCAGCAGTAAAACGAGAGAGCAGTACTTC; CDR3aa: CASSKTREQYF
v_gene: TRBV13; abundance: .; j_gene: TRBJ2-5; d_gene: .; CDR3nt: TGTGCCAGCAGCGCAGGGCAAGAGACCCAGTACTTC; CDR3aa: CASSAGQETQYF
v_gene: TRBV11-2; abundance: few; j_gene: TRBJ2-5; d_gene: TRBD2; CDR3nt: TGTGCCAGCAGCACCCACGAACTAGCGGTCCAAGAGACCCAGTACTTC; CDR3aa: CASSTHELAVQETQYF
v_gene: TRBV5-5; abundance: .; j_gene: TRBJ1-2; d_gene: TRBD1; CDR3nt: TGCGCCAGCAGCCAAGATGGCAGGGGGCGAGGCTACACCTTC; CDR3aa: CASSQDGRGRGYTF
v_gene: TRBV18; abundance: .; j_gene: TRBJ1-2; d_gene: TRBD1; CDR3nt: TGTGCCAGCTCGTCCTTGGACATACAGGGGTTACACTATGGCCACACCTTC; CDR3aa: CASSSLDIQGLHYGHTF
v_gene: TRBV4-1; abundance: .; j_gene: TRBJ1-2; d_gene: .; CDR3nt: TGCGCCAGCAGCCAAGGGTTGACAGTGCGTGGCTACACCTTC; CDR3aa: CASSQGLTVRGYTF
v_gene: TRBV6-1; abundance: .; j_gene: TRBJ1-5; d_gene: .; CDR3nt: TGTGCCAGCAGTGAAGCGCGAGGCCAGCCCCAGCATTTT; CDR3aa: CASSEARGQPQHF
v_gene: TRBV18; abundance: .; j_gene: TRBJ2-5; d_gene: .; CDR3nt: TGTGCCAGCTCACGGGGGCCCGGGGAGACCCAGTACTTC; CDR3aa: CASSRGPGETQYF
v_gene: TRBV7-9; abundance: .; j_gene: TRBJ2-2; d_gene: TRBD2; CDR3nt: TGTGCCAGCAGCTTGCAGCGGGGGGCCGGGAACACCGGGGAGCTGTTTTTT; CDR3aa: CASSLQRGAGNTGELFF
v_gene: TRBV9; abundance: .; j_gene: TRBJ2-2; d_gene: .; CDR3nt: TGTGCCAGCAGCCCGGGCTTGGGGCCGAACACCGGGGAGCTGTTTTTT; CDR3aa: CASSPGLGPNTGELFF
v_gene: TRBV11-2; abundance: once; j_gene: TRBJ1-5; d_gene: .; CDR3nt: TGTGCCAGCAGCTTAGATTCAAGCAATCAGCCCCAGCATTTT; CDR3aa: CASSLDSSNQPQHF
v_gene: TRBV18; abundance: .; j_gene: TRBJ2-3; d_gene: TRBD2; CDR3nt: TGTGCCAGCTCGTCTGGGACTATAGGGGATACGCAGTATTTT; CDR3aa: CASSSGTIGDTQYF
v_gene: TRBV6-1; abundance: few; j_gene: TRBJ1-5; d_gene: TRBD1; CDR3nt: TGTGCCAGCACCTCCGGACAGGCCGATCAGCCCCAGCATTTT; CDR3aa: CASTSGQADQPQHF
v_gene: TRBV2; abundance: .; j_gene: TRBJ1-4; d_gene: .; CDR3nt: TGTGCCAGCAGAGAAACAGGGACGGGGACCGAAAAACTGTTTTTT; CDR3aa: CASRETGTGTEKLFF
v_gene: TRBV30; abundance: .; j_gene: TRBJ2-4; d_gene: TRBD1; CDR3nt: TGTGCCTGGAGGGCAGGTGACAGGGGCCCTGAACTAGCCAAAAACATTCAGTACTTC; CDR3aa: CAWRAGDRGPELAKNIQYF
v_gene: TRBV7-2; abundance: .; j_gene: TRBJ1-1; d_gene: .; CDR3nt: TGTGCCAGCAGCTTAATGCAGTTCACTGAAGCTTTCTTT; CDR3aa: CASSLMQFTEAFF
v_gene: TRBV19; abundance: once; j_gene: TRBJ2-3; d_gene: .; CDR3nt: TGTGCCAGTAGTTCCCGAGTAGCGGAGTTCACAGATACGCAGTATTTT; CDR3aa: CASSSRVAEFTDTQYF
v_gene: TRBV7-3; abundance: .; j_gene: TRBJ2-5; d_gene: TRBD1; CDR3nt: TGTGCCAGCAGCTTCTACAGGGGGGAGACCCAGTACTTC; CDR3aa: CASSFYRGETQYF
v_gene: TRBV4-3; abundance: few; j_gene: TRBJ1-6; d_gene: .; CDR3nt: TGCGCCAGCAGCCAAGGGCTATTGAGACAGTATAATTCACCCCTCCACTTT; CDR3aa: CASSQGLLRQYNSPLHF
v_gene: TRBV5-4; abundance: .; j_gene: TRBJ1-1; d_gene: .; CDR3nt: TGTGCCAGCAGCTTTCTAGTAGGGGCGTCTATGAACACTGAAGCTTTCTTT; CDR3aa: CASSFLVGASMNTEAFF
v_gene: TRBV30; abundance: once; j_gene: TRBJ1-1; d_gene: .; CDR3nt: TGTGCCTGGAATCTTGGGGCGCCGGGTGACACTGAAGCTTTCTTT; CDR3aa: CAWNLGAPGDTEAFF
v_gene: TRBV5-6; abundance: .; j_gene: TRBJ1-4; d_gene: TRBD1; CDR3nt: TGTGCCAGCAGCCCCTTCGGGACAGGCCAAAGGGGGGAAAAACTGTTTTTT; CDR3aa: CASSPFGTGQRGEKLFF
v_gene: TRBV27; abundance: .; j_gene: TRBJ2-7; d_gene: .; CDR3nt: TGTGCCAGCAGGGGGGGGGCCGAGCAGTACTTC; CDR3aa: CASRGGAEQYF
v_gene: TRBV11-2; abundance: .; j_gene: TRBJ2-7; d_gene: TRBD1; CDR3nt: TGTGCCAGCAGCCCCACGACAGGGTCCTACGAGCAGTACTTC; CDR3aa: CASSPTTGSYEQYF
v_gene: TRBV7-6; abundance: .; j_gene: TRBJ2-3; d_gene: TRBD2; CDR3nt: TGTGCCAGCAGCTATTGGCGGGGGGGAAGCACAGATACGCAGTATTTT; CDR3aa: CASSYWRGGSTDTQYF
v_gene: TRBV5-4; abundance: .; j_gene: TRBJ2-1; d_gene: .; CDR3nt: TGTGCCAGCAGCTTGGTCGGGACAGAGCAGTTCTTC; CDR3aa: CASSLVGTEQFF
v_gene: TRBV27; abundance: .; j_gene: TRBJ1-2; d_gene: TRBD1; CDR3nt: TGTGCCAGCAGCCCTATCCTGACAGGGTATGGCTACACCTTC; CDR3aa: CASSPILTGYGYTF
v_gene: TRBV5-1; abundance: .; j_gene: TRBJ2-1; d_gene: TRBD1; CDR3nt: TGCGCCAGCAGCCCGGCAGGGGGCTCCTACAATGAGCAGTTCTTC; CDR3aa: CASSPAGGSYNEQFF
v_gene: TRBV30; abundance: .; j_gene: TRBJ1-5; d_gene: .; CDR3nt: TGTGCCTGGAGTGTCGGGGGGGGTAGCAATCAGCCCCAGCATTTT; CDR3aa: CAWSVGGGSNQPQHF